The clone carrying this T cell receptor beta chain was detected once. What it binds is unknown. This CDR3 contains 14 residues. V lost 2 bases and J lost 4, with 8 bases in between. CDR1 SGHAT and CDR2 FQNNGV come from the germline V gene. This sample stems from a study of cytomegalovirus exposure and HLA in healthy donors. General study points: Most observed TCR sequences were rare, whereas some public TCRs were detected in many donors. Association of a missense DCLRE1C variant with TCR beta V- and J-gene trimming was reported in a later analysis. Most TCR beta V segments were productive about 90% or about 30% of the time in an earlier analysis.

The primer mix had 60 Vbeta and 13 Jbeta primers. The method was immunoSEQ multiplex PCR; TCRdb's version includes in-frame clones alone and lacks a portion of them. The sample shows fewer than 250,000 clones, approximately 78% of them seen only once. This receptor was taken from a man younger than 45 in good health and CMV-seronegative. V is TRBV11-2 and J is TRBJ2-2; tentatively, D is TRBD2 (6 bases). Sequencing was carried out using PBMCs. This CDR3 is CASSLLGGTGELFF. CDR3 in DNA: TGTGCCAGCAGCTTATTGGGGGGCACCGGGGAGCTGTTTTTT.